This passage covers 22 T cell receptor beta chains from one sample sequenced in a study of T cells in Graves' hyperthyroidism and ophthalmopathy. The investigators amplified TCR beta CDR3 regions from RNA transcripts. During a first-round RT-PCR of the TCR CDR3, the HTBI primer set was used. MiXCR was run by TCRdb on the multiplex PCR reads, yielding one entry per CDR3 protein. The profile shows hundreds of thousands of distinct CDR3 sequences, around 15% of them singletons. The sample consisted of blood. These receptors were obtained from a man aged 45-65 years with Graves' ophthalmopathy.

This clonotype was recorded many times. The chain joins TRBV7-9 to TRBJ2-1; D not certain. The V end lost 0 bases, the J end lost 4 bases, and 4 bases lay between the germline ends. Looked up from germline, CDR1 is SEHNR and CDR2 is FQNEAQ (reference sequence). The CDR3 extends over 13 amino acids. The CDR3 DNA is TGTGCCAGCAGCTTAGCTGATTACAATGAGCAGTTCTTC. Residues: CASSLADYNEQFF.

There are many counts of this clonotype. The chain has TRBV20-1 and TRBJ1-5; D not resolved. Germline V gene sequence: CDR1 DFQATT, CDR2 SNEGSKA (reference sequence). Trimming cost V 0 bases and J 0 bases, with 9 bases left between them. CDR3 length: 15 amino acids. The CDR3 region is CSARDGVDSNQPQHF. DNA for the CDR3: TGCAGTGCTAGAGATGGCGTGGATAGCAATCAGCCCCAGCATTTT.

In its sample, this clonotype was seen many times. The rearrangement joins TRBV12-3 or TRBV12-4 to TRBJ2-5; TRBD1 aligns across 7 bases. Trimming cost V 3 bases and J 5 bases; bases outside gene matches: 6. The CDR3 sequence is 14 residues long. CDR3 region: CASSFDRVRETQYF. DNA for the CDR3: TGTGCCAGCAGTTTCGACAGGGTGAGGGAGACCCAGTACTTC.

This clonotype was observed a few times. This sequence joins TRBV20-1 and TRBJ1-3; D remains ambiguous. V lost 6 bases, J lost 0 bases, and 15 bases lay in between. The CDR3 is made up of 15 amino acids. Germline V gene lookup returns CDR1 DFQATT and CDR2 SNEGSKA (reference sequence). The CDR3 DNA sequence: TGCAGTGCGTCCGTCGGTGTGAGCTCTGGAAACACCATATATTTT. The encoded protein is CSASVGVSSGNTIYF.

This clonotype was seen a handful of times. CDR3 DNA sequence: TGCAGCGTTGAAGTGGGGCGGGGGAAAGCCTACGAGCAGTACTTC. It yields the protein CSVEVGRGKAYEQYF. The chain uses TRBV29-1 and TRBJ2-7, with 7 nucleotides matching TRBD2. This CDR3 spans 15 amino acids. Per the germline V gene, CDR1 is SQVTM and CDR2 is ANQGSEA. The ends lost 1 base at V and 2 bases at J; junction bases unmatched: 8.

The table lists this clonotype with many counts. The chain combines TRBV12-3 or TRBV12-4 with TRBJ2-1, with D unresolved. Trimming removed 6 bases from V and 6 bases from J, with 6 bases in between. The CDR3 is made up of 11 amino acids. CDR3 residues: CASSAFNEQFF. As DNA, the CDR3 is TGTGCCAGCAGCGCTTTCAATGAGCAGTTCTTC.

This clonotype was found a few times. The CDR3 DNA reads as TGTGCCAGCAGCGATCGTAGGAGCGAGCAGTACTTC. Protein: CASSDRRSEQYF. The rearrangement uses TRBV6-1 and TRBJ2-7, with D unresolved. CDR3 length: 12 residues. CDR1 MNHNS and CDR2 SASEGT come from the germline V gene. V lost 6 bases to trimming and J lost 6 bases, with 12 bases between them.

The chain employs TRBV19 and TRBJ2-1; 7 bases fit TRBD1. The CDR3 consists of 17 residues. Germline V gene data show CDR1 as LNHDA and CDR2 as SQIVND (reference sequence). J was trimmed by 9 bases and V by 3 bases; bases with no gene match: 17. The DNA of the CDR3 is TGTGCCAGTAGTATGAGGGGGCGAGTTTCTAGGTCTAGTGAGCAGTTCTTC. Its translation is CASSMRGRVSRSSEQFF.

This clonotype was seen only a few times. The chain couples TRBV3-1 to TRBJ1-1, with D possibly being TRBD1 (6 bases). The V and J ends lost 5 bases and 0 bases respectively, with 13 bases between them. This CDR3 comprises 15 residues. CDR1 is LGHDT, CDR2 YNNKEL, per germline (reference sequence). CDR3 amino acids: CASSYRGGLNTEAFF. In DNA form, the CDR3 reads TGTGCCAGCAGCTACCGGGGGGGGCTGAACACTGAAGCTTTCTTT.

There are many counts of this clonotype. Here the CDR3 DNA reads TGCAGCGCTCAACAGCGGGATTGGATAGATACGCAGTATTTT. Its protein product is CSAQQRDWIDTQYF. V is TRBV29-1 and J is TRBJ2-3; 7 nucleotides agree with TRBD2. The CDR3 runs to 14 residues. J was trimmed by 5 bases and V by 7 bases; bases with no gene match: 12. Germline V gene sequence: CDR1 SQVTM, CDR2 ANQGSEA.

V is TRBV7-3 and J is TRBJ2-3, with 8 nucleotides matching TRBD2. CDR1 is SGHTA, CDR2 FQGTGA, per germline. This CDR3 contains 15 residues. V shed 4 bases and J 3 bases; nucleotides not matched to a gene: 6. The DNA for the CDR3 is TGTGCCAGCAGCTCTGATGCGGGAGGAACAGATACGCAGTATTTT. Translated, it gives CASSSDAGGTDTQYF.

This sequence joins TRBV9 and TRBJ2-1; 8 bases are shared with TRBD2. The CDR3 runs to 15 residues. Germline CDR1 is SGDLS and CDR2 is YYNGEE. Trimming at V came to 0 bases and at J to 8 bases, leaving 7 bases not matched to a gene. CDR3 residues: CASSVGGSGAHEQFF. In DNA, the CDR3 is TGTGCCAGCAGCGTAGGCGGTAGCGGGGCCCATGAGCAGTTCTTC.

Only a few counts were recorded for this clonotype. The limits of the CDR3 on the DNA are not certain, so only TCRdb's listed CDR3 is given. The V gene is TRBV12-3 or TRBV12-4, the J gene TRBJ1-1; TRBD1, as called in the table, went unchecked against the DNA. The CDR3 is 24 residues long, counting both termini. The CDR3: CASTNQTSMYLCASSNQGYTEAFF.

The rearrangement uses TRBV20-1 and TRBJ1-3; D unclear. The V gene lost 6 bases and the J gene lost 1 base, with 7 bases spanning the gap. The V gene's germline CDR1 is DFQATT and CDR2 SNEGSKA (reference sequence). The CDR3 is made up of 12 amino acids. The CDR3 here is CSADFSGNTIYF. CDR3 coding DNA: TGCAGTGCCGATTTTTCTGGAAACACCATATATTTT.

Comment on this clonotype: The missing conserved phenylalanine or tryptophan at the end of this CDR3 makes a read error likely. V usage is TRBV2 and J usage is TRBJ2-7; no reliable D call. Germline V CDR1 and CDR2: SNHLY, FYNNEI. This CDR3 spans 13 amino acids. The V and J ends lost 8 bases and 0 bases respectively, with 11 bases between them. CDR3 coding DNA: TGTGCCAGCGCTAAGGAACACTCCTACGAGCAGTACCTC. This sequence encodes CASAKEHSYEQYL.

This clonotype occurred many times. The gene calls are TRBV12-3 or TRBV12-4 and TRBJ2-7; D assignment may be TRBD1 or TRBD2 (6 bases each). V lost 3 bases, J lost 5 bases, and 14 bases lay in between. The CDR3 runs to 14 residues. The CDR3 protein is CASSLGGMEDEQYF. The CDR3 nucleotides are TGTGCCAGCAGTTTGGGGGGCATGGAAGACGAGCAGTACTTC.

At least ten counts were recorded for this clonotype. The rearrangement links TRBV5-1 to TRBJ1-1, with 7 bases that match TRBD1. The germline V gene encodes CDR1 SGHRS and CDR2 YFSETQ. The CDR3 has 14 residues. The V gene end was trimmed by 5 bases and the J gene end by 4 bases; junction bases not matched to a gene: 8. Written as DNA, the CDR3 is TGCGCCAGCAGAAGACAGGGAGTCGGCACTGAAGCTTTCTTT. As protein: CASRRQGVGTEAFF. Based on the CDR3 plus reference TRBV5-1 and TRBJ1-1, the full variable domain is KAGVTQTPRYLIKTRGQQVTLSCSPISGHRSVSWYQQTPGQGLQFLFEYFSETQRNKGNFPGRFSGRQFSNSRSEMNVSTLELGDSALYLCASRRQGVGTEAFFGQGTRLTVV.

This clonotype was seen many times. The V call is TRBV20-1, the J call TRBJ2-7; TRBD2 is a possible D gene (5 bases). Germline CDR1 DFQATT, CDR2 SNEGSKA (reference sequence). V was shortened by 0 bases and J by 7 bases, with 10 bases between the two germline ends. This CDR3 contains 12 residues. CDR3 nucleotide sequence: TGCAGTGCTAGAGATCTACCGGGGGAGCAGTACTTC. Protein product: CSARDLPGEQYF.

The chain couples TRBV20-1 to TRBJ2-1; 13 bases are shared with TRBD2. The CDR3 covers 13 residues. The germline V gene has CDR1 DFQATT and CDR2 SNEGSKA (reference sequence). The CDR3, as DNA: TGCAGCACTGGACTAGCGGGAGACAATGAGCAGTTCTTC. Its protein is CSTGLAGDNEQFF.

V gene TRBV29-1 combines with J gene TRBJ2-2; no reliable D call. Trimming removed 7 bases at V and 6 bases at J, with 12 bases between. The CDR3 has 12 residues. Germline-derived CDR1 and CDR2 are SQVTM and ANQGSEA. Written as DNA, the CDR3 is TGCAGCGGAGGATGGGTCTCCGGGGAGCTGTTTTTT. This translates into CSGGWVSGELFF.

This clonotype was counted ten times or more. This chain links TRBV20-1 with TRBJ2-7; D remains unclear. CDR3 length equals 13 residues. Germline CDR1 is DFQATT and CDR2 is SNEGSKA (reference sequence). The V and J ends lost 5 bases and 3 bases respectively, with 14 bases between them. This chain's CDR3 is CSARPPNGYEQYF. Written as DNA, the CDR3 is TGCAGTGCTCGACCGCCTAATGGCTACGAGCAGTACTTC.

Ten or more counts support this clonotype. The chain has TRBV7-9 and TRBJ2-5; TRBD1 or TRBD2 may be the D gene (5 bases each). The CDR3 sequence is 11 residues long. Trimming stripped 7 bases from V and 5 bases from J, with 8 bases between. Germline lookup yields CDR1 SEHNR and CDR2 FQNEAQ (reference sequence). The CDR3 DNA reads TGTGCCAGCATTGGGGGTGAGACCCAGTACTTC. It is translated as CASIGGETQYF.